Presented here are 2 T cell receptor beta chains from one specimen sequenced in a study of T cells in women clearing cervical HPV infection. Clones were read by immunoSEQ multiplex PCR, and TCRdb kept only the in-frame ones, dropping some. The specimen's table records more than 30,000 clones. Sequenced input: blood buffy coat. The receptors originated from a woman between 18 and 75 years old with a cervical HPV16 infection that either progressed to CIN3+ or cleared (not recorded which).

As regards this clone: Read coverage stops 3 residues before the CDR3 terminus; the germline J gene supplies the remainder. V usage is TRBV20-1 and J usage is TRBJ1-1, with 8 positions matching TRBD1. Germline V gene sequence: CDR1 DFQATT, CDR2 SNEGSKA (reference sequence). The CDR3 contains 14 residues. The junction had 6 bases not matched to a gene; V was cut back by 5 bases and J by 1 base. CDR3 residues: CSAPDRGKNTEAFF. CDR3 DNA (partial): TGCAGTGCTCCCGACAGGGGTAAGAACACTGAA.

With respect to this clone: The read finishes 3 residues shy of the CDR3 end, and the germline J gene is used to complete it. This chain links TRBV19 with TRBJ1-2, with D possibly TRBD1 on 6 matching bases. Germline lookup yields CDR1 LNHDA and CDR2 SQIVND (reference sequence). The CDR3 consists of 17 residues. Partial CDR3 DNA: TGTGCCAGTAGTCCCTCGCTCAGGGGCCGTAGCACAGATACC. It codes for CASSPSLRGRSTDT. In full, the CDR3 reads CASSPSLRGRSTDTYTF.